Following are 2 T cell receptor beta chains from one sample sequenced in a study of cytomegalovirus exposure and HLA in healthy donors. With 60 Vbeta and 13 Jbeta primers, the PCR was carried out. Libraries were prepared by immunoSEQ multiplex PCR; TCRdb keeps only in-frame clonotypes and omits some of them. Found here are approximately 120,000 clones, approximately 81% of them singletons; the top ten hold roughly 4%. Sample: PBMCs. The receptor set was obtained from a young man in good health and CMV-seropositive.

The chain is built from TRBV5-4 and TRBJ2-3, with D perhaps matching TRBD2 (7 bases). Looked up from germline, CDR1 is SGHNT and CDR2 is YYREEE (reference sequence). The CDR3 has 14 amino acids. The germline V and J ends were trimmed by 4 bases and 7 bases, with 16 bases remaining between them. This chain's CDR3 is CASSARGATHTQYF. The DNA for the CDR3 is TGTGCCAGCAGCGCCCGGGGGGCGACCCATACGCAGTATTTT.

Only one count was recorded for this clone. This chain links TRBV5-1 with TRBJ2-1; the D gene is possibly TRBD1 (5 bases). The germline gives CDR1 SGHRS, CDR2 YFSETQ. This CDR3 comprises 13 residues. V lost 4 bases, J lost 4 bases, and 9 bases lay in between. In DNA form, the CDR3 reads TGCGCCAGCAGCAAGACAGAGTACAATGAGCAGTTCTTC. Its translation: CASSKTEYNEQFF.